This T cell receptor (beta chain) is from a study of cytomegalovirus exposure and HLA in healthy donors. Study-wide results and caveats: It was confirmed in vitro that a few of the CMV-associated chains were specific for CMV antigens. According to reports, the classifier identified cytomegalovirus status with high specificity and sensitivity.

The V gene's germline CDR1 is GTSNPN and CDR2 SVGIG (reference sequence). The length of the CDR3 is 12 residues. V lost 5 bases, J lost 8 bases, and 6 bases stayed unmatched. A remark on this clone: Its antigen remains unknown.

Assay: immunoSEQ multiplex PCR; the TCRdb copy retains only in-frame clones and omits some. Of over 200,000 clones in the sample, 70% to 90% are singletons; the top ten hold roughly 5.4%. The receptor comes from a woman aged 18-30 years in good health and CMV-seronegative. V usage is TRBV30 and J usage is TRBJ2-1; TRBD2 matches 7 bases. Sequencing used PBMCs. The CDR3 DNA follows: TGTGCCTGGGGGCGGGGGTCCCATGAGCAGTTCTTC. Translating it yields CAWGRGSHEQFF. Full variable domain (remainder filled in from reference TRBV30 and TRBJ2-1): SQTIHQWPATLVQPVGSPLSLECTVEGTSNPNLYWYRQAAGRGLQLLFYSVGIGQISSEVPQNLSASRPQDRQFILSSKKLLLSDSGFYLCAWGRGSHEQFFGPGTRLTVL.